The 15 T cell receptor beta chains given below trace back to one sample, sequenced in a study of blood T cell repertoires in COVID-19. Sequencing used immunoSEQ multiplex PCR; TCRdb keeps in-frame clones, though not all of them. The table records roughly 330,000 clones, about 87% of them present only once. The source material was PBMCs or T cells enriched from blood (not recorded which). Every receptor here comes from a woman aged 30 to 39 who had recovered from COVID-19.

V and J are TRBV7-9 and TRBJ2-1, with 14 positions matching TRBD2. The CDR3 is 18 amino acids. In germline, CDR1 is SEHNR, CDR2 FQNEAQ (reference sequence). Trimming took 4 bases from V and 6 from J; bases not matched to a gene: 11. The CDR3 here is CASSSSRLAGGVPNEQFF. The CDR3 coding sequence is TGTGCCAGCAGCTCCTCGAGACTAGCGGGGGGGGTACCCAATGAGCAGTTCTTC.

The chain has TRBV6-5 and TRBJ2-7, with 7 nucleotides matching TRBD1. In germline, CDR1 is MNHEY, CDR2 SVGAGI. The CDR3 loop spans 14 amino acids. V lost 6 bases, J lost 4 bases, and 9 bases stayed unmatched. The CDR3 nucleotides read TGTGCCAGCAGCACACTGGGACAGCCTTACGAGCAGTACTTC. Amino acid sequence: CASSTLGQPYEQYF.

The J gene is TRBJ1-3, the V gene TRBV28, with D perhaps TRBD1 (6 bases). V lost 5 bases, J lost 4 bases, and 18 bases lay in between. The germline V gene has CDR1 MDHEN and CDR2 SYDVKM. The CDR3 consists of 16 residues. The CDR3 loop reads CASSPPRGGGGNTIYF. CDR3 coding DNA: TGTGCCAGCAGTCCCCCCCGCGGGGGCGGGGGAAACACCATATATTTT.

The V and J genes are TRBV6-5 and TRBJ2-7; D might be TRBD2 (5 bases). V was pared by 5 bases and J by 5 bases, with 19 bases between. CDR3 length equals 15 residues. Germline CDR1 reads MNHEY; CDR2 reads SVGAGI. CDR3 residues: CASSLTGEGWNEQYF. In DNA, the CDR3 is TGTGCCAGCAGTCTCACGGGTGAGGGCTGGAACGAGCAGTACTTC.

The rearrangement uses TRBV5-1 and TRBJ2-7; 7 nucleotides line up with TRBD2. There are 15 residues in the CDR3. Trimming took 2 bases from V and 1 from J; bases not matched to a gene: 6. The germline CDR1 and CDR2 sequences are SGHRS and YFSETQ. CDR3 loop: CASSFGSGESYEQYF. CDR3 nucleotide sequence: TGCGCCAGCAGCTTCGGGAGCGGGGAGTCCTACGAGCAGTACTTC.

The rearrangement uses TRBV3-1 (or the pseudogene TRBV3-2) and TRBJ1-2; D is perhaps TRBD1 (5 bases). The V end was cut by 2 bases, the J end by 8 bases, with 21 bases between. Germline values: CDR1 LGHDT, CDR2 YNNKEL (reference sequence). The CDR3 consists of 16 residues. CDR3 amino acids: CASSQNPAVRGGGYTF. CDR3 nucleotides: TGTGCCAGCAGCCAAAATCCGGCCGTGAGGGGAGGAGGCTACACCTTC.

This CDR3 is CASGGAGGFSYEQYF. The CDR3 coding sequence is TGTGCCAGCGGTGGAGCGGGGGGCTTCTCCTACGAGCAGTACTTC. The chain carries TRBV27 and TRBJ2-7; the match to TRBD2 covers 9 bases. Germline CDR1 MNHEY, CDR2 SMNVEV (reference sequence). The V segment lost 8 bases and the J segment 0 bases; nucleotides outside the gene matches: 8. The CDR3 loop spans 15 amino acids.

The chain links TRBV19 to TRBJ1-3, with 8 bases identical to TRBD1. Germline CDR1 is LNHDA and CDR2 is SQIVND (reference sequence). V lost 7 bases and J lost 5; bases outside the gene matches: 1. This CDR3 has 12 amino acids. CDR3 nucleotides: TGTGCCAGTACAGGGGGCAGAAACACCATATATTTT. As protein: CASTGGRNTIYF. The full variable domain, in which reference TRBV19 and TRBJ1-3 provide the parts outside the CDR3, is DGGITQSPKYLFRKEGQNVTLSCEQNLNHDAMYWYRQDPGQGLRLIYYSQIVNDFQKGDIAEGYSVSREKKESFPLTVTSAQKNPTAFYLCASTGGRNTIYFGEGSWLTVV.

This clone has just one count. The chain carries TRBV15 and TRBJ2-5, with D possibly matching TRBD1 (5 bases). This CDR3 has 16 amino acids. V lost 1 base to trimming and J lost 2 bases, with 14 bases between them. The germline gives CDR1 LNHNV, CDR2 YYDKDF (reference sequence). The CDR3 region is CATSRALTVEQETQYF. In DNA form, the CDR3 reads TGTGCCACCAGCAGAGCTCTGACAGTCGAGCAAGAGACCCAGTACTTC.

The V gene is TRBV4-3, the J gene TRBJ1-4, with D maybe TRBD1 (6 bases). Deletions cut 4 bases from V and 8 bases from J, with 20 bases between. The CDR3 is 16 amino acids. Germline V gene sequence: CDR1 LGHNA, CDR2 YSLEER. CDR3 DNA: TGCGCCAGCAGCCGGTACCATGGGGGGCGGGGGGAAAAACTGTTTTTT. It codes for CASSRYHGGRGEKLFF.

The chain links TRBV5-8 to TRBJ1-6; 9 nucleotides align to TRBD1. CDR1 SGHTS and CDR2 YDEGEE come from the germline V gene. V was clipped by 4 bases and J by 10 bases; unmatched bases: 9. CDR3 size: 15 residues. In DNA, the CDR3 is TGTGCCAGCAGCGGCTGGGACAGGGACCAATCACCCCTCCACTTT. It translates to CASSGWDRDQSPLHF.

The rearrangement uses TRBV28 and TRBJ1-1; 8 positions agree with TRBD1. CDR3 length: 12 amino acids. V lost 11 bases and J lost 1; bases outside the gene matches: 3. Germline assignment: CDR1 MDHEN and CDR2 SYDVKM. Here the CDR3 DNA reads TGTGCCCTGGGGACAGGGAACACTGAAGCTTTCTTT. Protein sequence: CALGTGNTEAFF.

The V call is TRBV5-1, the J call TRBJ2-7; the match to TRBD1 covers 10 bases. Germline V gives CDR1 SGHRS, CDR2 YFSETQ. Trimming cost V 5 bases and J 2 bases; bases outside gene matches: 7. The CDR3 has 15 amino acids. The CDR3 DNA follows: TGCGCCAGCAGGCCGACAGGGGGCAGGGCCTACGAGCAGTACTTC. Translated, it gives CASRPTGGRAYEQYF.

The chain is built from TRBV9 and TRBJ2-1, with a tentative D call TRBD2 (6 bases). V shed 4 bases and J shed 10 bases, with 18 bases lying between them. The CDR3 extends over 14 amino acids. CDR1 and CDR2 from the germline V gene are SGDLS and YYNGEE. The CDR3 region has the DNA TGTGCCAGCAGCTCCCTTTTGGGTGGGAGGGAGCAGTTCTTC. It codes for CASSSLLGGREQFF.

V gene TRBV6-5 combines with J gene TRBJ2-7, with a tentative D call TRBD2 (7 bases). Germline V lookup: CDR1 MNHEY, CDR2 SVGAGI. The length of the CDR3 is 16 residues. V lost 2 bases and J 3 bases, leaving 17 bases between the germline ends. The CDR3 loop reads CASSYPPGGGGYEQYF. The CDR3 DNA is TGTGCCAGCAGTTACCCTCCGGGGGGCGGGGGCTACGAGCAGTACTTC.